These 17 T cell receptor beta chains were all obtained from the same sample, sequenced in a study of cytomegalovirus exposure and HLA in healthy donors. Assay: immunoSEQ multiplex PCR; the TCRdb copy retains only in-frame clones and omits some. The sample contains fewer than 80,000 clones, roughly 95% of which appear only once. The sequenced material came from PBMCs. Receptor source: a woman aged 18-30 years in good health and CMV-seropositive.

This chain uses TRBV10-3 with TRBJ2-3; D not certain. Trimming took off 3 bases at V and 3 bases at J, with 7 bases between the two ends. CDR1 and CDR2 from the germline V gene are ENHRY and SYGVKD. The CDR3 extends over 13 amino acids. The CDR3 nucleotides read TGTGCCATCAGTGATCCTATGACAGATACGCAGTATTTT. Its translation is CAISDPMTDTQYF.

The chain carries TRBV2 and TRBJ1-5, with a weak D call TRBD1 (6 bases). In germline, CDR1 is SNHLY, CDR2 FYNNEI. There are 14 residues in the CDR3. Trimming took off 6 bases at V and 6 bases at J, with 15 bases between the two ends. Written as DNA, the CDR3 is TGTGCCAGCAGGAACCAGGGGCTCAGTCAGCCCCAGCATTTT. Its protein product is CASRNQGLSQPQHF.

The chain recombines TRBV19 with TRBJ2-7; TRBD1 agrees at 10 bases. V shed 3 bases, J shed 0 bases, and the junction held 2 bases outside the gene matches. Germline-derived CDR1 and CDR2 are LNHDA and SQIVND (reference sequence). CDR3 size: 15 residues. The CDR3 here is CASSIRDRGSYEQYF. DNA for the CDR3: TGTGCCAGTAGTATCCGGGACAGGGGCTCCTACGAGCAGTACTTC.

V and J are TRBV11-2 and TRBJ2-2, with D possibly being TRBD1 (6 bases). V dropped 0 bases and J dropped 3 bases, with 8 bases sitting between them. CDR3 length: 15 residues. The germline gives CDR1 SGHAT, CDR2 FQNNGV. CDR3 loop: CASSLDQGYTGELFF. The CDR3 nucleotides are TGTGCCAGCAGCTTAGATCAGGGGTACACCGGGGAGCTGTTTTTT.

The chain uses TRBV19 and TRBJ2-7; 8 bases map to TRBD1. This CDR3 has 16 amino acids. V lost 4 bases, J lost 2 bases, and 10 bases stayed unmatched. CDR1 and CDR2 from the germline V gene are LNHDA and SQIVND (reference sequence). This CDR3 is CASSTGQGASTYEQYF. DNA of the CDR3: TGTGCCAGTAGTACCGGACAGGGAGCCTCAACCTACGAGCAGTACTTC.

The V call is TRBV5-4, the J call TRBJ2-7; 11 positions agree with TRBD1. Germline V gives CDR1 SGHNT, CDR2 YYREEE (reference sequence). V gave up 8 bases and J gave up 6 bases; unmatched junction bases: 4. CDR3 size: 12 residues. CDR3 sequence: CASGQGALEQYF. The CDR3 bases are TGTGCCAGTGGACAGGGGGCCCTCGAGCAGTACTTC. The variable domain in full, with the rest retrieved from reference TRBV5-4 and TRBJ2-7, is ETGVTQSPTHLIKTRGQQVTLRCSSQSGHNTVSWYQQALGQGPQFIFQYYREEENGRGNFPPRFSGLQFPNYSSELNVNALELDDSALYLCASGQGALEQYFGPGTRLTVT.

This rearrangement joins TRBV27 to TRBJ2-2; 8 bases align to TRBD2. Germline trimming cut 2 bases from V and 7 bases from J; bases unmatched to any gene: 15. The length of the CDR3 is 18 residues. Germline loops: CDR1 MNHEY, CDR2 SMNVEV (reference sequence). Here the CDR3 reads CASSLRGSSGIWNGELFF. The CDR3 DNA reads as TGTGCCAGCAGTTTAAGAGGAAGTAGCGGGATATGGAACGGGGAGCTGTTTTTT.

This chain joins TRBV5-1 and TRBJ2-1; 14 bases are a match to TRBD2. Trimming cost V 4 bases and J 8 bases; bases outside gene matches: 2. Per the germline V gene, CDR1 is SGHRS and CDR2 is YFSETQ. The CDR3 covers 14 residues. The CDR3, as DNA: TGCGCCAGCAGCCCGGGACTAGCGGGAGATGAGCAGTTCTTC. This sequence encodes CASSPGLAGDEQFF.

This chain uses TRBV7-9 with TRBJ2-1; 9 positions agree with TRBD2. This CDR3 contains 16 residues. CDR1 is SEHNR and CDR2 is FQNEAQ in the germline V gene (reference sequence). V dropped 1 base and J dropped 8; count of bases not matched to a gene: 9. The CDR3 DNA sequence: TGTGCCAGCAGCTTAGGGCTAGCGGGACCTACGGATGAGCAGTTCTTC. This sequence encodes CASSLGLAGPTDEQFF.

The chain couples TRBV13 to TRBJ2-2; 9 bases match TRBD1. Germline V CDR1 and CDR2: PRHDT, FYEKMQ (reference sequence). The CDR3 sequence is 16 residues long. V trimming: 5 bases; J trimming: 3 bases; junction bases outside the gene matches: 7. CDR3 amino acids: CASSLLGQGDTGELFF. The CDR3 DNA sequence: TGTGCCAGCAGCCTTCTGGGACAGGGAGACACCGGGGAGCTGTTTTTT.

The V gene is TRBV6-6, the J gene TRBJ2-5, with 11 bases fitting TRBD1. CDR1 is MNHNY and CDR2 is SVGAGI in the germline V gene (reference sequence). Losses at the gene ends were 6 bases for V and 4 bases for J; bases not matched to a gene: 7. The CDR3 is 15 residues long. The CDR3 DNA follows: TGTGCCAGCAGCTGGACAGGGGGCGCGTCAGAGACCCAGTACTTC. As protein: CASSWTGGASETQYF.

The CDR3 loop is CASSLGLDRRNTEAFF. The CDR3, as DNA: TGCGCCAGCAGCTTGGGGTTGGACAGGAGGAACACTGAAGCTTTCTTT. The chain employs TRBV5-1 and TRBJ1-1, with TRBD1 matching 7 bases. Germline trimming cut 0 bases from V and 1 base from J; bases unmatched to any gene: 6. The length of the CDR3 is 16 residues. Germline-derived CDR1 and CDR2 are SGHRS and YFSETQ.

The V gene is TRBV5-6, the J gene TRBJ2-2; TRBD2 matches at 7 bases. The CDR3 length is 15 residues. Trimming took 2 bases from V and 6 from J; bases not matched to a gene: 7. Germline V lookup: CDR1 SGHDT, CDR2 YYEEEE. The DNA of the CDR3 is TGTGCCAGCAGCTTAGGACTAGGGAGATCCGGGGAGCTGTTTTTT. Its protein is CASSLGLGRSGELFF.

This chain joins TRBV30 and TRBJ2-5; TRBD2 agrees at 12 bases. The CDR3 totals 17 residues. Germline assignment: CDR1 GTSNPN and CDR2 SVGIG (reference sequence). The V and J ends lost 0 bases and 5 bases, in that order; junction bases with no gene match: 10. The CDR3 reads CAWSVRRTSGARETQYF. In nucleotides, the CDR3 is TGTGCCTGGAGTGTAAGGAGGACTAGCGGGGCCAGGGAGACCCAGTACTTC.

The chain is built from TRBV12-5 and TRBJ2-5, with 7 bases aligning to TRBD2. CDR1 is LGHNT and CDR2 is FRNRAP in the germline V gene. The CDR3 contains 15 residues. Trimming took 0 bases from V and 5 from J; bases not matched to a gene: 6. CDR3 sequence (DNA): TGTGCTAGTGGTTTGGTAAGGGAGGGCCAGGAGACCCAGTACTTC. It is translated as CASGLVREGQETQYF. Combining the CDR3 with reference TRBV12-5 and TRBJ2-5 gives the whole variable domain DARVTQTPRHKVTEMGQEVTMRCQPILGHNTVFWYRQTMMQGLELLAYFRNRAPLDDSGMPKDRFSAEMPDATLATLKIQPSEPRDSAVYFCASGLVREGQETQYFGPGTRLLVL.

This clone is a singleton in its sample. The rearrangement uses TRBV6-1 and TRBJ2-3; D is uncertain. Germline CDR1 reads MNHNS; CDR2 reads SASEGT. Trimming left V 4 bases short and J 2 bases short, with 4 bases between. This CDR3 has 12 residues. The CDR3 reads CASSVYTDTQYF. The CDR3 DNA reads as TGTGCCAGCAGTGTATACACAGATACGCAGTATTTT.

The chain links TRBV1 to TRBJ2-7; TRBD1, the table's D call, lacks a check against the DNA. TRBV1 is listed as a pseudogene. CDR3 size: 15 residues. CDR3 DNA: TGCACCAGCAGCCAAGGGACAGGGGGCGGCTACGAGCAGTACTTC. Translated: CTSSQGTGGGYEQYF.